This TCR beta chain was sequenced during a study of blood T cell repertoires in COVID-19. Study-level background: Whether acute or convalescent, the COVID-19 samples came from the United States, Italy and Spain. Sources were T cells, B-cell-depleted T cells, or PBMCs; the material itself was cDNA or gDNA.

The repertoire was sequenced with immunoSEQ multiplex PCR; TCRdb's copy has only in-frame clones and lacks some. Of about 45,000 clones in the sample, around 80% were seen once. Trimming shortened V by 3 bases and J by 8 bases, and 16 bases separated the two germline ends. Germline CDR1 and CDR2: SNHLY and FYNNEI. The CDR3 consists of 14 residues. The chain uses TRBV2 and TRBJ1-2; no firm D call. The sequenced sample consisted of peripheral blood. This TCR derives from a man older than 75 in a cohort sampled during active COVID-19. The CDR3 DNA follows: TGTGCCAGCAGTGATCCTGAGAGCCCCTCGGGCTACACCTTC. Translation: CASSDPESPSGYTF.